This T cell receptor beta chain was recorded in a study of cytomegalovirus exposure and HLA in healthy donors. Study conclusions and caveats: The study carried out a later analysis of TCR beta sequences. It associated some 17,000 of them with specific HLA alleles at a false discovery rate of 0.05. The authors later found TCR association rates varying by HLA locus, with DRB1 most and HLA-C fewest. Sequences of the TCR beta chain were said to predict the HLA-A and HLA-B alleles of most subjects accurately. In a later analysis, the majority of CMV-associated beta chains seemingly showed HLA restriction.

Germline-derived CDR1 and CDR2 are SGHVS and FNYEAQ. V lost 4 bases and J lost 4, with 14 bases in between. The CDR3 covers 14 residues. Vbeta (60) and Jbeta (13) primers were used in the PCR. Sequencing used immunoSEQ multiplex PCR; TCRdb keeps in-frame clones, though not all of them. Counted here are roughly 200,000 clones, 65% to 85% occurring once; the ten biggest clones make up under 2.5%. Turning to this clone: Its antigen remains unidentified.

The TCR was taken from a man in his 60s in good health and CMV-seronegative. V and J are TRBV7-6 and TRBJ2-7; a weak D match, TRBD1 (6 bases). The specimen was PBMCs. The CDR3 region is CASSYRVGAYEQYF. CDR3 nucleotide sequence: TGTGCCAGCAGCTACAGGGTCGGGGCTTACGAGCAGTACTTC.